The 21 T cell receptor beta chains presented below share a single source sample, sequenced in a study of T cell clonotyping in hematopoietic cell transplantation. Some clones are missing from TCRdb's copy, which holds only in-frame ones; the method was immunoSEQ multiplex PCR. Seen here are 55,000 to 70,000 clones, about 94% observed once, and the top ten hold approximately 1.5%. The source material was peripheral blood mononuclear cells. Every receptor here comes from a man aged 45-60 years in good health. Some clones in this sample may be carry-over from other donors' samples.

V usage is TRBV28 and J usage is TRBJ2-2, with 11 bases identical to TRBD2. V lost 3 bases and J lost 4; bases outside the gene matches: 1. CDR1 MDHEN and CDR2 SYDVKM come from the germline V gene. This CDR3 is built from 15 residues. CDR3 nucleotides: TGTGCCAGCAGTTTTAGCGGGAGGGCCACCGGGGAGCTGTTTTTT. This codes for CASSFSGRATGELFF.

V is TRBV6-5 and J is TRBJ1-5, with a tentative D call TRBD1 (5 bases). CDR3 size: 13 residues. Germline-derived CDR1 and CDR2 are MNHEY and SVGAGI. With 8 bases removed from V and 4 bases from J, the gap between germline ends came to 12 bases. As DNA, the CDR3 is TGTGCCAGCTCAAACGGGGGTAATCAGCCCCAGCATTTT. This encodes CASSNGGNQPQHF.

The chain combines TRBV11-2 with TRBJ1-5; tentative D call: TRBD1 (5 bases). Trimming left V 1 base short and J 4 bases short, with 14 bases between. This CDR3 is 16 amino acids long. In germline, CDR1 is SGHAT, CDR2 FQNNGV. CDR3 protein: CASSLVGGGTNQPQHF. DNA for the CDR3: TGTGCCAGCAGCTTAGTCGGGGGAGGGACTAATCAGCCCCAGCATTTT.

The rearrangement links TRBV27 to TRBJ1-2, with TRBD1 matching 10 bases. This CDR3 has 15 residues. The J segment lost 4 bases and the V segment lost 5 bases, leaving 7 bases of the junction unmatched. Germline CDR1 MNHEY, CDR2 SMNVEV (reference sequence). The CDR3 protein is CASSLTGGKVYGYTF. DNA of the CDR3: TGTGCCAGCAGTCTGACAGGGGGCAAGGTCTATGGCTACACCTTC.

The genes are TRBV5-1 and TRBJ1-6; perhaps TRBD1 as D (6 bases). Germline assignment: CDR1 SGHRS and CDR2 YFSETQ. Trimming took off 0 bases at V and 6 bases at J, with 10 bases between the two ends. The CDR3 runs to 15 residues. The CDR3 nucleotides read TGCGCCAGCAGCTTGGATGGGGGCCGTAATTCACCCCTCCACTTT. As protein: CASSLDGGRNSPLHF.

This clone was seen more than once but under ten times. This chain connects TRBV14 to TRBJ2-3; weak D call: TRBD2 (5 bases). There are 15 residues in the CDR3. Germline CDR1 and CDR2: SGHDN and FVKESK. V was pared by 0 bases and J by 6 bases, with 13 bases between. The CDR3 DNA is TGTGCCAGCAGCCAAGATCCGACCGTAGCGGATACGCAGTATTTT. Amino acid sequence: CASSQDPTVADTQYF. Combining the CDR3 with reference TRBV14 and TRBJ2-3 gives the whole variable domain EAGVTQFPSHSVIEKGQTVTLRCDPISGHDNLYWYRRVMGKEIKFLLHFVKESKQDESGMPNNRFLAERTGGTYSTLKVQPAELEDSGVYFCASSQDPTVADTQYFGPGTRLTVL.

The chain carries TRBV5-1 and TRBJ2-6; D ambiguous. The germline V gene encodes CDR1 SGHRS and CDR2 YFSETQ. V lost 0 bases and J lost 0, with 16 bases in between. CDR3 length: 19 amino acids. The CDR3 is CASSLAVIWGSSGANVLTF. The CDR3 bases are TGCGCCAGCAGCTTGGCGGTTATATGGGGAAGCTCTGGGGCCAACGTCCTGACTTTC.

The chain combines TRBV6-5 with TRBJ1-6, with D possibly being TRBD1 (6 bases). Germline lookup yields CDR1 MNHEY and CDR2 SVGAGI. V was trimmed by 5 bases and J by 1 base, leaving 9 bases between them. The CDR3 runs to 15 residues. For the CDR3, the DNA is TGTGCCAGCAGTCCGGGGGCTTCCTATAATTCACCCCTCCACTTT. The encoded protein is CASSPGASYNSPLHF.

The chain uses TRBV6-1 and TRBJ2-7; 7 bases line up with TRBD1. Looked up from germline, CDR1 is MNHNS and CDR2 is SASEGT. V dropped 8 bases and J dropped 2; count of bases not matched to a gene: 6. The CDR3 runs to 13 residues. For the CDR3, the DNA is TGTGCCAGCGCCCGGACAGGCCCCTACGAGCAGTACTTC. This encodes CASARTGPYEQYF.

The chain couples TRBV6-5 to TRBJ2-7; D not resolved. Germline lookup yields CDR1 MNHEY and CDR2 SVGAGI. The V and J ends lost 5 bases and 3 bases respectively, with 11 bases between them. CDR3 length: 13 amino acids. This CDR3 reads CASSPRPGYEQYF. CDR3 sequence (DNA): TGTGCCAGCAGTCCCCGACCTGGCTACGAGCAGTACTTC.

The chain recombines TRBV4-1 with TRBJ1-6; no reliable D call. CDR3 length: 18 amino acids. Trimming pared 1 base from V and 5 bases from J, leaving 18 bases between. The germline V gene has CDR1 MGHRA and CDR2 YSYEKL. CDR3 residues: CASSQGVTGVKDNSPLHF. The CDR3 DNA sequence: TGCGCCAGCAGCCAAGGGGTTACTGGGGTAAAGGATAATTCACCCCTCCACTTT.

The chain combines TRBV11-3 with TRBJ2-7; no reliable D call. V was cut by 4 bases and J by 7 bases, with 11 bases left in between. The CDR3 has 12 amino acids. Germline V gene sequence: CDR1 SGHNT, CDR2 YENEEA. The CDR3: CASSSDSREQYF. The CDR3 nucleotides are TGTGCCAGCAGCTCGGATTCTCGGGAGCAGTACTTC. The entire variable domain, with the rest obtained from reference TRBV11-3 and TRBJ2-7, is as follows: EAGVVQSPRYKIIEKKQPVAFWCNPISGHNTLYWYLQNLGQGPELLIRYENEEAVDDSQLPKDRFSAERLKGVDSTLKIQPAELGDSAVYLCASSSDSREQYFGPGTRLTVT.

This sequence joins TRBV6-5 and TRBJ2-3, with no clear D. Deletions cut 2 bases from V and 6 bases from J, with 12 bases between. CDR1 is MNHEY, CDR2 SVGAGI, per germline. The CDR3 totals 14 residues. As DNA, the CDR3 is TGTGCCAGCAGTTACCAAGATCCCGGCGATACGCAGTATTTT. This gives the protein CASSYQDPGDTQYF.

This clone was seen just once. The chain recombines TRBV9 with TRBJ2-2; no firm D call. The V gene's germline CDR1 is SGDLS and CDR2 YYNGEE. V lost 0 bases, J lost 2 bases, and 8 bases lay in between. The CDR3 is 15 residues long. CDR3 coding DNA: TGTGCCAGCAGCGTAGGAACTCCTAACACCGGGGAGCTGTTTTTT. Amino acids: CASSVGTPNTGELFF.

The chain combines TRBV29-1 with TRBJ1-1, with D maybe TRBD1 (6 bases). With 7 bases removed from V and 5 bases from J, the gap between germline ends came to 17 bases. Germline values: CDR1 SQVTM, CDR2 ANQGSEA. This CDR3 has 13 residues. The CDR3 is CSALDSEGTEAFF. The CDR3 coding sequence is TGCAGCGCCTTGGACAGCGAAGGGACTGAAGCTTTCTTT.

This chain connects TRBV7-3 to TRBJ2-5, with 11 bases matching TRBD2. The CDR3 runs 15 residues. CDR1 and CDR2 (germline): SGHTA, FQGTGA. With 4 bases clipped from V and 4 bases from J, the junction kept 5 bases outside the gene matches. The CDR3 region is CASSWGLAESETQYF. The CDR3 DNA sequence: TGTGCCAGCAGCTGGGGACTAGCGGAGTCAGAGACCCAGTACTTC.

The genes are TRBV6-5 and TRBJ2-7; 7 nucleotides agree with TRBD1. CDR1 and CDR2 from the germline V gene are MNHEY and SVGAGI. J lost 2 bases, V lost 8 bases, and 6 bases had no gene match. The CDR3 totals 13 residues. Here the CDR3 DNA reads TGTGCCAGCGGTAACAGGGGTACCTACGAGCAGTACTTC. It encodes CASGNRGTYEQYF.

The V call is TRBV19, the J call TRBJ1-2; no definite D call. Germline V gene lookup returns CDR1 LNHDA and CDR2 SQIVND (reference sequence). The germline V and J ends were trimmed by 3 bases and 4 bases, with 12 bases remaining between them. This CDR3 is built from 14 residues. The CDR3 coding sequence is TGTGCCAGTAGTATTTCAATGGGCGGCTATGGCTACACCTTC. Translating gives CASSISMGGYGYTF.

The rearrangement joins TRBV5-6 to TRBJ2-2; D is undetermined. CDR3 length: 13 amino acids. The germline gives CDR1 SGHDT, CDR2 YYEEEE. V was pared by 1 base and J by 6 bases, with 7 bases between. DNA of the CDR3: TGTGCCAGCAGCTTGAGTAACCCCGGGGAGCTGTTTTTT. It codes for CASSLSNPGELFF.

As DNA, the CDR3 is TGTGCCAGCAGTTACTCCCAGGGGCGCTATGGCTACACCTTC. Protein product: CASSYSQGRYGYTF. The rearrangement uses TRBV6-5 and TRBJ1-2; TRBD1 is a possible D gene (6 bases). Germline CDR1 is MNHEY and CDR2 is SVGAGI. CDR3 length: 14 amino acids. V lost 0 bases and J 4 bases, leaving 9 bases between the germline ends.

The CDR3 DNA reads TGTGCCAGCTCTCGCCAGGGGTTTAATGAAGCTTTCTTT. It codes for CASSRQGFNEAFF. V is TRBV18 and J is TRBJ1-1, with D perhaps TRBD1 (6 bases). V lost 6 bases to trimming and J lost 7 bases, with 15 bases between them. Germline assignment: CDR1 KGHSH and CDR2 LQKENI. The CDR3 runs 13 residues.